This paragraph covers one T cell receptor beta chain sequence. The target antigen is unknown. These data come from a study of cytomegalovirus exposure and HLA in healthy donors. The study's findings and limits: Specificity of a few CMV-associated chains for CMV antigens was verified in vitro.

Germline lookup yields CDR1 SQVTM and CDR2 ANQGSEA. With 6 bases removed from V and 1 base from J, the gap between germline ends came to 12 bases. This CDR3 comprises 13 residues. PCR primers comprised 60 Vbeta and 13 Jbeta primers. Method: immunoSEQ multiplex PCR; TCRdb's copy keeps in-frame clones and lacks some. The table has 95,000 to 100,000 clones, 76% seen once. The sequence was collected from a man aged 40-50 years in good health and CMV-seronegative. V usage is TRBV29-1 and J usage is TRBJ1-1; unclear D gene. Specimen: PBMCs. DNA of the CDR3: TGCAGCGTGATGCTAGGAGGGAACACTGAAGCTTTCTTT. The encoded protein is CSVMLGGNTEAFF.